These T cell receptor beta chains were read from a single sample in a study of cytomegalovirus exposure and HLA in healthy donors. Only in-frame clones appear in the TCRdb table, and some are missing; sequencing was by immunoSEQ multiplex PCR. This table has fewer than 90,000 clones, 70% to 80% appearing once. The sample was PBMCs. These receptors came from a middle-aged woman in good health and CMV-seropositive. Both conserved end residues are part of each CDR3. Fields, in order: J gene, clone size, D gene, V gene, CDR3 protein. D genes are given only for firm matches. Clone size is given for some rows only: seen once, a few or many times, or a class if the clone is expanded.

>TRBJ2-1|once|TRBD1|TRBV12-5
CASGHSDRGLDNEQFF
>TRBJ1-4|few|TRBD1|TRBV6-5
CASSGTGNEKLFF
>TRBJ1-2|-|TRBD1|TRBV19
CASTGQASGYTF
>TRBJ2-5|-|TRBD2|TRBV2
CASSAIAGALETQYF
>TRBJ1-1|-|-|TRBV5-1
CASSLAGQNTEAFF
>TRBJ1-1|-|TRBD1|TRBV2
CASRQGVGVGRIRSFF
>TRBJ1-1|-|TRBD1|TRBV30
CAWRPTGVGAFF
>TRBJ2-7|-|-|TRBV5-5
CATAQLTGSYEQYF
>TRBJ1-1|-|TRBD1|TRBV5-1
CASSRAGQGTEAFF
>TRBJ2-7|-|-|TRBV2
CASMASRSYEQYF
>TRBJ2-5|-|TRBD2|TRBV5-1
CASSLGASGGAMETQYF
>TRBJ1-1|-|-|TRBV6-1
CANGEPVLNTEAFF
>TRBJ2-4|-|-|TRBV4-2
CASSQYRGSEGLGIQYF
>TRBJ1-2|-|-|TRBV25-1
CASRMGGIGYGYTF
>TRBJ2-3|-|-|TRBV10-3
CATRGRGEGSTDTQYF
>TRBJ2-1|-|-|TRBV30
CAWSVGGAAGEQFF
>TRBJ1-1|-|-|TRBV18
CASSGEGPNTEAFF
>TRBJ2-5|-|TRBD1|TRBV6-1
CASSEVDRGGETQYF
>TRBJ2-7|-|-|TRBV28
CASTGQRGSLYEQYF
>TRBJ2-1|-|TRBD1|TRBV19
CASSITGVYEQFF
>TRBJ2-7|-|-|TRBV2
CARQRTAGAYEQYF
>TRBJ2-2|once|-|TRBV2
CASRDSLNTGELFF
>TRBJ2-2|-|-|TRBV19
CASSWQRTTGELFF
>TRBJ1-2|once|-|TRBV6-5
CAVSRPTGGYTF
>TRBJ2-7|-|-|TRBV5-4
CASSSLSSYEQYF
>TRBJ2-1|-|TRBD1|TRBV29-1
CSVEEDRLGPYNEQFF
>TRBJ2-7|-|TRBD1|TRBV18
CASSPGTGGRYEQYF
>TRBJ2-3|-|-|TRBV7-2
CASKSGRSTDTQYF
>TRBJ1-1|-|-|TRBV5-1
CASSLAGTLEAFF
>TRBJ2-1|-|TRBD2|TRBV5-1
CASSLGGLTSYNEQFF
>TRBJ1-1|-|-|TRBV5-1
CASSAGRGTEAFF
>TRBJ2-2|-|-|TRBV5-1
CASSTKYTGELFF
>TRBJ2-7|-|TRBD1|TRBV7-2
CASSFPTGGYEQYF
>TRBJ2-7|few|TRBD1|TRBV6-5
CASSPTGTGGEQYF
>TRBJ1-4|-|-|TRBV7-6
CASSLARGGFNEKLFF
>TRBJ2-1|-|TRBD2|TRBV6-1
CASRPGLASYEQFF
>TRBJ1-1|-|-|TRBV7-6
CASSLHSGRSQNTEAFF
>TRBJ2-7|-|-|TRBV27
CASRGGQLPYEQYF
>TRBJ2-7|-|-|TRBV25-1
CASSDRGLASYEQYF
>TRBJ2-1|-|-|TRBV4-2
CASSPLGGAASNEQFF
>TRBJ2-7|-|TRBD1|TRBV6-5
CASSSRDRAPYEQYF
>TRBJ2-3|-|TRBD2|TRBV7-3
CASSLLAGTTDTQYF
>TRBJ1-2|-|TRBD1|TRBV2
CASSEAGTGIGGYTF
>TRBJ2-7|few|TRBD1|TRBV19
CASSIGTGNYEQYF
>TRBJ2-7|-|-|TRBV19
CASSRQGYEQYF
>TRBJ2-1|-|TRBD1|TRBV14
CASSWGDREVDEQFF